This record concerns one TCR beta chain sequence. It has no known antigen specificity. One base away there is no much larger clone; base qualities are not given. The germline V gene sets CDR1 to ENHRY and CDR2 to SYGVKD. Trimming costs V 3 bases and J 4 bases, and their ends lie 13 bases apart. The CDR3 measures 14 amino acids from cysteine to phenylalanine. The CDR3 DNA has 42 bases and is translated from base 1. Library preparation was by the immunoSEQ multiplex PCR assay. TCRdb retrieved this table from immuneACCESS and kept in-frame rearrangements only. Not all clones are present; in checked studies, unresolved V genes account for under half, and no reason is known for the remainder. This sample holds 150,000 or so clones; just under 95% were observed only once. The ten largest clones take up 14% of the sample. This sample stems from a study of control samples from healthy donors and cancer patients (dated by TCRdb to 2020 to 2022).

The chain couples TRBV10-3 to TRBJ2-7, with the D gene not clear enough to name. Input material: PBMCs. The receptor was derived from a man aged 55 to 70 with colorectal cancer. The DNA reads as follows: TGTGCCATCAGTGATGGCCAGCAAAGATACGAGCAGTACTTC. Its product reads: CAISDGQQRYEQYF.